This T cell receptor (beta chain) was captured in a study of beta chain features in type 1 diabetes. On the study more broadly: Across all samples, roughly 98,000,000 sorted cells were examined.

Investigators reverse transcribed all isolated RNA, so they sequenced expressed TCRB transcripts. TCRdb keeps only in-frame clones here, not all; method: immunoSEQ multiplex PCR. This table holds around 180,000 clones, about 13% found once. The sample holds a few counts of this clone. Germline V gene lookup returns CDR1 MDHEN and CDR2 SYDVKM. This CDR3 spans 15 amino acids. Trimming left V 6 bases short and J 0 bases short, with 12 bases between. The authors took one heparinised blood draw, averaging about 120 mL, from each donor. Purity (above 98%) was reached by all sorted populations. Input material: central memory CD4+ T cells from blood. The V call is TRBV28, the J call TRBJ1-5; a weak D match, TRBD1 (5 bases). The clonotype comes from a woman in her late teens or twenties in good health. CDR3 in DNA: TGTGCCAGCAGCGCACGGACAACTAGCAATCAGCCCCAGCATTTT. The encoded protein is CASSARTTSNQPQHF. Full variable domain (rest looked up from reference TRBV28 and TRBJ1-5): DVKVTQSSRYLVKRTGEKVFLECVQDMDHENMFWYRQDPGLGLRLIYFSYDVKMKEKGDIPEGYSVSREKKERFSLILESASTNQTSMYLCASSARTTSNQPQHFGDGTRLSIL.